The 5 T cell receptor beta chains below were found in one sample sequenced in a study of response to subunit inactivated influenza vaccine. One entry per CDR3 protein results from TCRdb running MiXCR on the RT-PCR reads. The sample lists 750,000 to 850,000 distinct CDR3 sequences; 18% were seen once. This specimen was PBMCs from blood, taken roughly 5 days after vaccination. These receptors were obtained from a man in his forties or fifties who received an inactivated influenza vaccine.

The rearrangement links TRBV3-1 to TRBJ2-7; either TRBD1 or TRBD2 may supply D (5 bases each). Trimming cost V 4 bases and J 3 bases, with 16 bases left between them. The CDR3 extends over 15 amino acids. In germline, CDR1 is LGHDT, CDR2 YNNKEL (reference sequence). The CDR3 DNA is TGTGCCAGCAGCCCCTGGGGACGATCGGGCTACGAGCAGTACTTC. This encodes CASSPWGRSGYEQYF.

This clonotype was observed many times. The V gene is TRBV5-4, the J gene TRBJ2-2; the match to TRBD2 covers 10 bases. Germline V gene data show CDR1 as SGHNT and CDR2 as YYREEE (reference sequence). The V gene end was trimmed by 3 bases and the J gene end by 3 bases; junction bases not matched to a gene: 5. The CDR3 covers 16 residues. CDR3 sequence (DNA): TGTGCCAGCAGCTCAAGGACTAGCGGAGACACCGGGGAGCTGTTTTTT. Amino acid sequence: CASSSRTSGDTGELFF.

This sequence joins TRBV7-9 and TRBJ2-1; no reliable D call. This CDR3 contains 13 residues. Germline-derived CDR1 and CDR2 are SEHNR and FQNEAQ (reference sequence). V was trimmed by 5 bases and J by 5 bases, leaving 10 bases between them. CDR3 nucleotide sequence: TGTGCCAGCAGCCCCAACAGCAACAATGAGCAGTTCTTC. Amino acid sequence: CASSPNSNNEQFF.

Remarks on this clonotype: This could be a read error, since a much larger clone is one nucleotide away. The rearrangement links TRBV20-1 to TRBJ2-2, with TRBD2 as a possible D gene (6 bases). In germline, CDR1 is DFQATT, CDR2 SNEGSKA (reference sequence). The CDR3 spans 16 residues. For the CDR3, the DNA is TGCAGTGCTAGTAGAGGGAGGACCGCGAACACCGGGGAGCTGCTTTTT. Amino acids: CSASRGRTANTGELLF.

In DNA form, the CDR3 reads TGCGCCAGCAGCTTACTAACAGGGGAAAGGAGGTACGAGCAGTACTTC. This sequence encodes CASSLLTGERRYEQYF. This chain uses TRBV5-1 with TRBJ2-7; TRBD1 matches at 7 bases. This CDR3 comprises 16 residues. CDR1 is SGHRS, CDR2 YFSETQ, per germline. The J segment lost 4 bases and the V segment lost 2 bases, leaving 12 bases of the junction unmatched.